Listed below are T cell receptor beta chains from one sample, sequenced in a study of blood T cell repertoires in COVID-19. Profiled with immunoSEQ multiplex PCR; TCRdb holds only in-frame clones, not every one. The sample has about 26,000 clones; roughly 90% are singletons. Sequenced input: peripheral blood. Receptor source: a human donor in a cohort sampled during active COVID-19. Each CDR3 is given with its conserved first and last residue. Each record gives: J gene, V gene, D gene, clone size, CDR3 DNA, CDR3 protein. A D gene is named only where the DNA matches it firmly. The size of a clone is reported for some rows only, either as once, few or many, or as a class for expanded clones.

j_call: TRBJ2-2
v_call: TRBV3-1/TRBV3-2
d_call: TRBD2
clone_size: .
cdr3_nt: TGTGCCAGCAGACAGACTAGCGGGGGGGCTTACACCGGGGAGCTGTTTTTT
cdr3_aa: CASRQTSGGAYTGELFF

j_call: TRBJ1-5
v_call: TRBV5-1
d_call: TRBD1
clone_size: .
cdr3_nt: TGCGCCAGCAGCGAGGGACAGAGTAGCAATCAGCCCCAGCATTTT
cdr3_aa: CASSEGQSSNQPQHF

j_call: TRBJ2-1
v_call: TRBV6-5
d_call: .
clone_size: once
cdr3_nt: TGTGCCAGCTCCCAGGTGGAGCAGTTCTTC
cdr3_aa: CASSQVEQFF

j_call: TRBJ2-3
v_call: TRBV5-1
d_call: .
clone_size: .
cdr3_nt: TGCGCCAGCAGCTTGGTTCCGGGGGACACAGATACGCAGTATTTT
cdr3_aa: CASSLVPGDTDTQYF

j_call: TRBJ1-5
v_call: TRBV2
d_call: .
clone_size: few
cdr3_nt: TGTGCCAGCAGTGTTGGCCACAGGCAGCCCCAGCATTTT
cdr3_aa: CASSVGHRQPQHF

j_call: TRBJ2-1
v_call: TRBV12-3/TRBV12-4
d_call: .
clone_size: .
cdr3_nt: TGTGCCAGCAGAGGGGGGGGACCAAAAGAGCAGTTCTTC
cdr3_aa: CASRGGGPKEQFF

j_call: TRBJ1-6
v_call: TRBV14
d_call: .
clone_size: .
cdr3_nt: TGTGCCAGCAGCCAAGATCCGACAGCTAATTCACCCCTCCACTTT
cdr3_aa: CASSQDPTANSPLHF

j_call: TRBJ1-1
v_call: TRBV10-1
d_call: .
clone_size: .
cdr3_nt: TGCGCCAGCAGTTACGGGAACACTGAAGCTTTCTTT
cdr3_aa: CASSYGNTEAFF

j_call: TRBJ2-7
v_call: TRBV11-2
d_call: .
clone_size: once
cdr3_nt: TGTGCCAGCAGCGACCTCCGGGGTTCCTACGAGCAGTACTTC
cdr3_aa: CASSDLRGSYEQYF

j_call: TRBJ2-3
v_call: TRBV5-6
d_call: TRBD2
clone_size: once
cdr3_nt: TGTGCCAGCAGCCTTCCCGCGGGAGGTACGCAGTATTTT
cdr3_aa: CASSLPAGGTQYF

j_call: TRBJ2-1
v_call: TRBV9
d_call: .
clone_size: .
cdr3_nt: TGTGCCAGCAGCTTACAGGGTGGGCCCTACAATGAGCAGTTCTTC
cdr3_aa: CASSLQGGPYNEQFF

j_call: TRBJ2-3
v_call: TRBV6-2/TRBV6-3
d_call: TRBD1
clone_size: .
cdr3_nt: TGTGCCAGCAGTTACGCGGACAGGGGTTTTAGCACAGATACGCAGTATTTT
cdr3_aa: CASSYADRGFSTDTQYF

j_call: TRBJ2-1
v_call: TRBV19
d_call: TRBD2
clone_size: .
cdr3_nt: TGTGCCAGTATCCCGACGCGGGGGGGCTACAATGAGCAGTTCTTC
cdr3_aa: CASIPTRGGYNEQFF

j_call: TRBJ1-1
v_call: TRBV7-9
d_call: TRBD1
clone_size: .
cdr3_nt: TGTGCCAGCAGCTCTAGGACAGGGCAGACCACTGAAGCTTTCTTT
cdr3_aa: CASSSRTGQTTEAFF

j_call: TRBJ2-5
v_call: TRBV5-4
d_call: TRBD2
clone_size: .
cdr3_nt: TGTGCCAGCAGCTTGCAGGGACTAGCCCGAGAGACCCAGTACTTC
cdr3_aa: CASSLQGLARETQYF

j_call: TRBJ2-5
v_call: TRBV6-2/TRBV6-3
d_call: TRBD2
clone_size: .
cdr3_nt: TGTGCCAGCAGCTCTCCGCTAGCGGCGGGGGGAGAGACCCAGTACTTC
cdr3_aa: CASSSPLAAGGETQYF

j_call: TRBJ2-2
v_call: TRBV25-1
d_call: TRBD1
clone_size: .
cdr3_nt: TGTGCCAGCAGTGTTGACAGGGGTGACACCGGGGAGCTGTTTTTT
cdr3_aa: CASSVDRGDTGELFF

j_call: TRBJ2-5
v_call: TRBV27
d_call: .
clone_size: .
cdr3_nt: TGTGCCAGCAGTTTTTCAGGTGTAGAGACCCAGTACTTC
cdr3_aa: CASSFSGVETQYF

j_call: TRBJ1-6
v_call: TRBV18
d_call: .
clone_size: .
cdr3_nt: TGTGCCAGCTCATTGACAGAGTATAACTCACCCCTCCACTTT
cdr3_aa: CASSLTEYNSPLHF

j_call: TRBJ2-3
v_call: TRBV7-8
d_call: TRBD2
clone_size: .
cdr3_nt: TGTGCCAGCAGCCCACTAGGACTAGCGGGGGGGCAAGATACGCAGTATTTT
cdr3_aa: CASSPLGLAGGQDTQYF

j_call: TRBJ1-4
v_call: TRBV9
d_call: TRBD1
clone_size: .
cdr3_nt: TGTGCCAGCAGCGATCTACAGGGGAATAATGAAAAACTGTTTTTT
cdr3_aa: CASSDLQGNNEKLFF

j_call: TRBJ1-1
v_call: TRBV9
d_call: .
clone_size: .
cdr3_nt: TGTGCCAGCAGCGCCCAAACAGGGTCCACTGAAGCTTTCTTT
cdr3_aa: CASSAQTGSTEAFF

j_call: TRBJ1-4
v_call: TRBV4-1
d_call: .
clone_size: .
cdr3_nt: TGCGCCAGCAGCCAATCGAAAGGGGGGGGATGGGAAAAACTGTTTTTT
cdr3_aa: CASSQSKGGGWEKLFF

j_call: TRBJ1-2
v_call: TRBV5-8
d_call: .
clone_size: .
cdr3_nt: TGTGCCAGCAGCTTGCCTCTCCGCTATGATCTCACCCGGTACTATGGCTACACCTTC
cdr3_aa: CASSLPLRYDLTRYYGYTF

j_call: TRBJ1-3
v_call: TRBV5-5
d_call: .
clone_size: .
cdr3_nt: TGTGCCAGCAGCTTGGTGGAGGGGCTTAGAAACACCATATATTTT
cdr3_aa: CASSLVEGLRNTIYF

j_call: TRBJ2-1
v_call: TRBV5-1
d_call: TRBD2
clone_size: once
cdr3_nt: TGCGCCAGCGGACCGGGACTAGCGGGGGGGCCCAGCTCCTACAATGAGCAGTTCTTC
cdr3_aa: CASGPGLAGGPSSYNEQFF

j_call: TRBJ1-2
v_call: TRBV28
d_call: .
clone_size: medium-sized
cdr3_nt: TGTGCCAGCAGAAAACCCACAGGGACCTATGGCTACACCTTC
cdr3_aa: CASRKPTGTYGYTF

j_call: TRBJ2-3
v_call: TRBV9
d_call: .
clone_size: .
cdr3_nt: TGTGCCAGCAGCGTACTGACAGATACGCAGTATTTT
cdr3_aa: CASSVLTDTQYF

j_call: TRBJ2-7
v_call: TRBV19
d_call: .
clone_size: .
cdr3_nt: TGTGCCAGTCATGGGGGGATGTTCTACGAGCAGTACTTC
cdr3_aa: CASHGGMFYEQYF

j_call: TRBJ2-2
v_call: TRBV4-1
d_call: .
clone_size: .
cdr3_nt: TGCGCCAGCAGCCGCTGGGGCGGGGACACCGGGGAGCTGTTTTTT
cdr3_aa: CASSRWGGDTGELFF

j_call: TRBJ2-3
v_call: TRBV6-5
d_call: TRBD1
clone_size: once
cdr3_nt: TGTGCCAGCACCCGGGACAGGGATCAAGATACGCAGTATTTT
cdr3_aa: CASTRDRDQDTQYF

j_call: TRBJ1-3
v_call: TRBV19
d_call: TRBD1
clone_size: .
cdr3_nt: TGTGCCAGTAGTCCTAGGACAGGGAGGTCTGGAAACACCATATATTTT
cdr3_aa: CASSPRTGRSGNTIYF

j_call: TRBJ1-6
v_call: TRBV10-3
d_call: TRBD1
clone_size: once
cdr3_nt: TGTGCCACGGGACAGGGCCTGAATTCACCCCTCCACTTT
cdr3_aa: CATGQGLNSPLHF

j_call: TRBJ2-1
v_call: TRBV5-6
d_call: .
clone_size: .
cdr3_nt: TGTGCCAGCAGCTTGGACAGGCACTCAGAGCAGTTCTTC
cdr3_aa: CASSLDRHSEQFF

j_call: TRBJ2-2
v_call: TRBV4-1
d_call: TRBD2
clone_size: .
cdr3_nt: TGCGCCAGCAGCCACCCGACTAGCGGGGGACTTAACACCGGGGAGCTGTTTTTT
cdr3_aa: CASSHPTSGGLNTGELFF

j_call: TRBJ1-2
v_call: TRBV9
d_call: .
clone_size: .
cdr3_nt: TGTGCCAGCAGCGTAGGCGGGCAGCGGGGCTATGGCTACACCTTC
cdr3_aa: CASSVGGQRGYGYTF

j_call: TRBJ1-2
v_call: TRBV6-2/TRBV6-3
d_call: .
clone_size: .
cdr3_nt: TGTGCCAGCAGTTACTCTACGGGGAGAGGCTACACCTTC
cdr3_aa: CASSYSTGRGYTF

j_call: TRBJ1-3
v_call: TRBV7-8
d_call: .
clone_size: .
cdr3_nt: TGTGCCAGCAGCTCTCGGCGGGGGCCAGGAAACACCATATATTTT
cdr3_aa: CASSSRRGPGNTIYF

j_call: TRBJ1-2
v_call: TRBV14
d_call: .
clone_size: .
cdr3_nt: TGTGCCAGCAGCCAAGGACAGTCTCAGGGCTACACCTTC
cdr3_aa: CASSQGQSQGYTF

j_call: TRBJ1-1
v_call: TRBV7-9
d_call: .
clone_size: .
cdr3_nt: TGTGCCAGCAGACGGGGGGTGGCCACTGAAGCTTTCTTT
cdr3_aa: CASRRGVATEAFF

j_call: TRBJ2-3
v_call: TRBV4-2
d_call: .
clone_size: .
cdr3_nt: TGTGCCAGCAGCCTCCTGGGGGGTGGTACCACAGATACGCAGTATTTT
cdr3_aa: CASSLLGGGTTDTQYF

j_call: TRBJ1-2
v_call: TRBV9
d_call: .
clone_size: .
cdr3_nt: TGTGCCAGCAGCCGGACTGACGATTCGAGCTATGGCTACACCTTC
cdr3_aa: CASSRTDDSSYGYTF

j_call: TRBJ2-2
v_call: TRBV5-5
d_call: .
clone_size: once
cdr3_nt: TGTGCCAGCAGCCCCATAGCTTTAAGAAACACCGGGGAGCTGTTTTTT
cdr3_aa: CASSPIALRNTGELFF

j_call: TRBJ1-4
v_call: TRBV18
d_call: .
clone_size: .
cdr3_nt: TGTGCCAGCTCCCCGACCCCCAGGCAGGGAGAAAAACTGTTTTTT
cdr3_aa: CASSPTPRQGEKLFF

j_call: TRBJ2-5
v_call: TRBV12-3/TRBV12-4
d_call: .
clone_size: .
cdr3_nt: TGTGCCAGCACCCCTAGGGGGATAGAGACCCAGTACTTC
cdr3_aa: CASTPRGIETQYF

j_call: TRBJ2-5
v_call: TRBV7-2
d_call: .
clone_size: .
cdr3_nt: TGTGCCAGCAGCTTAGTCTCTAGTGTTCCACAAGAGACCCAGTACTTC
cdr3_aa: CASSLVSSVPQETQYF

j_call: TRBJ2-1
v_call: TRBV7-9
d_call: TRBD1
clone_size: .
cdr3_nt: TGTGCCAGCAGTCCGCCGGGACAGGGGGTCTACAATGAGCAGTTCTTC
cdr3_aa: CASSPPGQGVYNEQFF

j_call: TRBJ2-2
v_call: TRBV24-1
d_call: .
clone_size: .
cdr3_nt: TGTGCCACCAGTGATAATACAGGGCTTGGTGCCACCGGGGAGCTGTTTTTT
cdr3_aa: CATSDNTGLGATGELFF

j_call: TRBJ2-6
v_call: TRBV10-2
d_call: .
clone_size: .
cdr3_nt: TGCGCCAGCAAAGGGGACTCTGGGGCCAACGTCCTGACTTTC
cdr3_aa: CASKGDSGANVLTF